The rows below give T cell receptor beta chains drawn from one sample of a study of identical twins. TCRdb re-derived calls from the 5' RACE reads in MiXCR, one entry per CDR3 protein. The sample holds 1.5 million to 2 million distinct CDR3 sequences, more than 30% seen once. The sequencing input was cord blood. The origin of the receptors is a newborn girl in good health. Each CDR3 is given with its conserved first and last residue. The D gene is left open where the match is weak. Rows may omit the clone size; those that give it use once, few, many or a size class.

>TRBV20-1|TRBJ1-1|-|few
CSAPPSYEAFF
TGCAGTGCCCCCCCCAGCTATGAAGCTTTCTTT
>TRBV10-3|TRBJ2-3|-|many
CAISPQGRDDTQYF
TGTGCCATCAGTCCCCAGGGGAGGGATGATACGCAGTATTTT
>TRBV15|TRBJ2-3|TRBD2|few
CASAPGGAEDTQYF
TGTGCCAGCGCCCCCGGGGGGGCCGAGGATACGCAGTATTTT
>TRBV6-1|TRBJ2-5|-|few
CASSHTQRLSREWTQYF
TGTGCCAGCAGCCACACCCAAAGACTATCCCGAGAGTGGACCCAGTACTTC
>TRBV25-1|TRBJ2-1|TRBD2|many
CASSGLADNEQFF
TGTGCCAGCAGTGGACTAGCGGACAATGAGCAGTTCTTC
>TRBV20-1|TRBJ2-5|-|many
CSAPEETQYF
TGCAGTGCTCCGGAAGAGACCCAGTACTTC
>TRBV4-1|TRBJ2-1|-|many
CASSQERASYNEQFF
TGCGCCAGCAGCCAAGAGCGGGCATCCTACAATGAGCAGTTCTTC
>TRBV3-1|TRBJ1-2|-|-
CASSFLRQVNYGYTF
TGTGCCAGCAGCTTTCTCCGACAGGTCAACTATGGCTACACCTTC
>TRBV12-3/TRBV12-4|TRBJ1-2|-|-
CASTVGRRSYGYTF
TGTGCCAGCACCGTGGGACGGAGGAGCTATGGCTACACCTTC
>TRBV20-1|TRBJ1-5|-|-
CSAPRGSQPQHF
TGCAGTGCCCCCAGGGGAAGTCAGCCCCAGCATTTT
>TRBV12-3/TRBV12-4|TRBJ1-5|TRBD1|-
CASSLGVGRQGVHQPQHF
TGTGCCAGCAGTTTAGGGGTTGGGAGACAGGGGGTTCACCAGCCCCAGCATTTT
>TRBV9|TRBJ2-1|-|few
CASSVATSYNEQFF
TGTGCCAGCAGCGTCGCGACCTCCTACAATGAGCAGTTCTTC
>TRBV20-1|TRBJ2-6|-|-
CSASRPFGASVLTF
TGCAGTGCTTCCCGGCCCTTTGGGGCCAGCGTCCTGACTTTC
>TRBV7-2|TRBJ2-5|-|few
CASSHIQGIMETQYF
TGTGCCAGCAGCCATATACAGGGTATAATGGAGACCCAGTACTTC
>TRBV29-1|TRBJ2-7|-|many
CSVEWQGSYEQYF
TGCAGCGTTGAGTGGCAGGGGTCCTACGAGCAGTACTTC
>TRBV24-1|TRBJ2-1|-|few
CATSDLWSGVNEQFF
TGTGCCACCAGTGATTTGTGGTCGGGTGTCAATGAGCAGTTCTTC
>TRBV3-1|TRBJ2-7|-|-
CASSQPPTSYEQYF
TGTGCCAGCAGCCAACCACCGACCTCCTACGAGCAGTACTTC
>TRBV20-1|TRBJ1-4|-|-
CSASHANEKLFF
TGCAGTGCTAGTCACGCTAATGAAAAACTGTTTTTT
>TRBV3-1|TRBJ1-1|-|-
CASSQRSVNTEAFF
TGTGCCAGCAGCCAACGCTCAGTGAACACTGAAGCTTTCTTT
>TRBV27|TRBJ1-6|-|-
CAGSWNSPLHF
TGTGCCGGCAGTTGGAATTCACCCCTCCACTTT
>TRBV7-2|TRBJ1-4|-|-
CASSSRSATNEKLFF
TGTGCCAGCAGCTCCCGGTCTGCAACTAATGAAAAACTGTTTTTT
>TRBV6-6|TRBJ2-3|TRBD2|-
CASSYSLAGRGTDTQYF
TGTGCCAGCAGTTACTCCCTAGCGGGAAGGGGCACAGATACGCAGTATTTT
>TRBV14|TRBJ2-3|TRBD2|few
CASSQDSPGAGVWTDTQYF
TGTGCCAGCAGCCAAGATTCGCCTGGAGCGGGAGTTTGGACAGATACGCAGTATTTT
>TRBV10-1|TRBJ2-3|TRBD1|few
CASSVWGQGGDTQYF
TGCGCCAGCAGTGTCTGGGGACAGGGAGGAGATACGCAGTATTTT
>TRBV7-2|TRBJ2-3|-|few
CASSLFAGTQYF
TGTGCCAGCAGCTTATTTGCTGGTACGCAGTATTTT